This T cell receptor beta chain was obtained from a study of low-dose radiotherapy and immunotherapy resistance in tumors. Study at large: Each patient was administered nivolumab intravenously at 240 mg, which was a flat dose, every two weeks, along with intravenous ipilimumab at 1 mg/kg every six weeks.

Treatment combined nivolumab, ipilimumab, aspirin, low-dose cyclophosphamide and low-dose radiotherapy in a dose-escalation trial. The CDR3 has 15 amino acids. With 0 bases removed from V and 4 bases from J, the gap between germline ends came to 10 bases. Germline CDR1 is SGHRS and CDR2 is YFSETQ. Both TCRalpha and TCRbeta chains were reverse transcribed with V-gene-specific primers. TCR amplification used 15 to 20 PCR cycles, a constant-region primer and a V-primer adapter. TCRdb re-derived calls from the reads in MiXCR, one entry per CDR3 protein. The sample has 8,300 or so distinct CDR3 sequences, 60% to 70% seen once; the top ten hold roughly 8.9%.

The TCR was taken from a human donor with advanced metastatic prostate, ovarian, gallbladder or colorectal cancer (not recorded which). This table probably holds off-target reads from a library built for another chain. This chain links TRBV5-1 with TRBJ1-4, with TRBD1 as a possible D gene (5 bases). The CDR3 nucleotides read TGCGCCAGCAGCTTGGATAGACAGATTAATGAAAAACTGTTTTTT. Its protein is CASSLDRQINEKLFF. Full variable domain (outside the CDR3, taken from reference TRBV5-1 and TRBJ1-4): KAGVTQTPRYLIKTRGQQVTLSCSPISGHRSVSWYQQTPGQGLQFLFEYFSETQRNKGNFPGRFSGRQFSNSRSEMNVSTLELGDSALYLCASSLDRQINEKLFFGSGTQLSVL.